One and the same sample provided the 9 T cell receptor beta chains below, sequenced in a study of cytomegalovirus exposure and HLA in healthy donors. PCR primers comprised 60 Vbeta and 13 Jbeta primers. The table came from immunoSEQ multiplex PCR; TCRdb's copy has only in-frame clones and leaves some out. The table records some 170,000 clones, 75% to 85% of them present only once. The specimen was PBMCs. The receptor set was obtained from a girl aged 2-15 years in good health and CMV-seropositive.

V and J are TRBV30 and TRBJ1-6, with D uncertain. The V gene's germline CDR1 is GTSNPN and CDR2 SVGIG (reference sequence). The CDR3 has 15 amino acids. Trimming stripped 1 base from V and 6 bases from J, with 13 bases between. CDR3 bases: TGTGCCTGGAGTGCGAGGAGGGCGGGTAATTCACCCCTCCACTTT. It codes for CAWSARRAGNSPLHF.

This sequence joins TRBV9 and TRBJ2-1, with 7 bases fitting TRBD2. V gave up 6 bases and J gave up 6 bases; unmatched junction bases: 3. Germline V gene sequence: CDR1 SGDLS, CDR2 YYNGEE. This CDR3 has 12 residues. In DNA, the CDR3 is TGTGCCAGCAAGAGGGAGGGCAATGAGCAGTTCTTC. This sequence encodes CASKREGNEQFF.

The V gene is TRBV4-1, the J gene TRBJ2-7; TRBD2 matches 13 bases. V trimming: 7 bases; J trimming: 4 bases; junction bases outside the gene matches: 7. CDR1 is MGHRA, CDR2 YSYEKL, per germline. This CDR3 has 15 residues. CDR3 sequence (DNA): TGCGCCAGCACCAAAGGACTAGCGGGGGCTTACGAGCAGTACTTC. Its translation: CASTKGLAGAYEQYF.

V and J are TRBV20-1 and TRBJ2-5; the D is unclear. Trimming left V 6 bases short and J 5 bases short, with 7 bases between. The CDR3 has 10 amino acids. Germline CDR1 reads DFQATT; CDR2 reads SNEGSKA (reference sequence). This CDR3 reads CSAPRETQYF. The CDR3 nucleotides are TGCAGTGCGCCGAGGGAGACCCAGTACTTC.

V gene TRBV27 combines with J gene TRBJ2-2, with 12 bases lining up with TRBD1. Germline CDR1 reads MNHEY; CDR2 reads SMNVEV (reference sequence). V shed 2 bases and J 7 bases; nucleotides not matched to a gene: 5. CDR3 size: 16 residues. CDR3 region: CASSLRDRGPGGELFF. In DNA form, the CDR3 reads TGTGCCAGCAGTTTAAGGGACAGGGGGCCTGGCGGGGAGCTGTTTTTT.

CDR3 sequence: CASSKTIQGSYNEQFF. Written as DNA, the CDR3 is TGTGCCAGCAGCAAAACGATCCAGGGCAGCTACAATGAGCAGTTCTTC. The rearrangement uses TRBV27 and TRBJ2-1; D is possibly TRBD1 (5 bases). Per the germline V gene, CDR1 is MNHEY and CDR2 is SMNVEV (reference sequence). The V and J ends lost 6 bases and 3 bases respectively, with 18 bases between them. The CDR3 extends over 16 amino acids.

The chain carries TRBV7-8 and TRBJ1-4; D not resolved. The V gene lost 2 bases and the J gene lost 4 bases, with 17 bases spanning the gap. The CDR3 loop spans 17 amino acids. Germline V lookup: CDR1 SGHVS, CDR2 FQNEAQ. This chain's CDR3 is CASSLTSYSGFNEKLFF. For the CDR3, the DNA is TGTGCCAGCAGCTTAACGAGTTACAGCGGCTTTAATGAAAAACTGTTTTTT.

The V and J genes are TRBV6-5 and TRBJ1-2; tentative D call: TRBD1 (6 bases). The germline gives CDR1 MNHEY, CDR2 SVGAGI. This CDR3 contains 15 residues. Trimming took off 6 bases at V and 6 bases at J, with 20 bases between the two ends. The DNA of the CDR3 is TGTGCCAGCAGCCCTACAAGACAGGTGATCGATGGCTACACCTTC. Amino acid sequence: CASSPTRQVIDGYTF.

This clone was found once. The gene calls are TRBV30 and TRBJ2-1, with 8 bases matching TRBD1. Germline V gene sequence: CDR1 GTSNPN, CDR2 SVGIG (reference sequence). The length of the CDR3 is 13 residues. J gave up 6 bases and V 0 bases, and 1 base lay outside the gene matches. The CDR3 spells CAWSVTGGNEQFF. CDR3 DNA: TGTGCCTGGAGTGTAACAGGGGGCAATGAGCAGTTCTTC. The whole variable domain, remainder taken from reference TRBV30 and TRBJ2-1, is SQTIHQWPATLVQPVGSPLSLECTVEGTSNPNLYWYRQAAGRGLQLLFYSVGIGQISSEVPQNLSASRPQDRQFILSSKKLLLSDSGFYLCAWSVTGGNEQFFGPGTRLTVL.